Below, one T cell receptor beta chain is given with its context. Germline V gene lookup returns CDR1 SNHLY and CDR2 FYNNEI. Trimming pared 3 bases from V and 5 bases from J, leaving 10 bases between. This CDR3 region has 14 residues. Study processing details: Amplification from reference gene primers served as the basis for estimated nucleated cell counts. Generated by immunoSEQ multiplex PCR, the TCRdb table keeps only in-frame clones and is missing some. The DNA was the basis for D and trimming; V, J and clone size are from that table. This sample has approximately 500,000 clones, with roughly 89% found just once. The sample belongs to a study of blood T cell repertoires in COVID-19. Study details: Sources were T cells, B-cell-depleted T cells, or PBMCs; the material itself was cDNA or gDNA.

The chain uses TRBV2 and TRBJ1-4; a weak D match, TRBD1 (5 bases). The material sequenced was peripheral blood. The TCR comes from a man aged 18 to 30 with COVID-19, enrolled during active disease. The CDR3 DNA reads as TGTGCCAGCAGTGATGGCAGGGCAAATGAAAAACTGTTTTTT. Translated: CASSDGRANEKLFF.